Shown below are 2 T cell receptor beta chains from a single sample sequenced in a study of T cells in Graves' hyperthyroidism and ophthalmopathy. Amplified regions were TCR beta CDR3 sequences from RNA transcripts. The HTBI primer set drove a first-round RT-PCR of the TCR CDR3. TCRdb independently ran MiXCR on the multiplex PCR reads; one entry per CDR3 protein. The data hold 340,000 or so distinct CDR3 sequences, with about 20% observed a single time. Sequencing used blood. The origin of the receptors is a woman between 50 and 59 years old with Graves' hyperthyroidism.

This clonotype came up many times. J is TRBJ1-1 and V is TRBV9; the D is unclear. The V end lost 4 bases, the J end lost 1 base, and 11 bases lay between the germline ends. This CDR3 has 14 amino acids. Germline values: CDR1 SGDLS, CDR2 YYNGEE. CDR3 in amino acids: CASSPPPQNTEAFF. DNA of the CDR3: TGTGCCAGCAGCCCCCCCCCACAGAACACTGAAGCTTTCTTT.

This clonotype has only a few counts. The chain employs TRBV7-2 and TRBJ2-3; no clear D. The CDR3 loop spans 17 amino acids. Trimming pared 5 bases from V and 0 bases from J, leaving 18 bases between. Looked up from germline, CDR1 is SGHTA and CDR2 is FQGNSA. CDR3 sequence reads: CASSAQLQRPSTDTQYF. The CDR3, as DNA: TGTGCCAGCAGCGCACAACTGCAGCGACCGAGCACAGATACGCAGTATTTT.